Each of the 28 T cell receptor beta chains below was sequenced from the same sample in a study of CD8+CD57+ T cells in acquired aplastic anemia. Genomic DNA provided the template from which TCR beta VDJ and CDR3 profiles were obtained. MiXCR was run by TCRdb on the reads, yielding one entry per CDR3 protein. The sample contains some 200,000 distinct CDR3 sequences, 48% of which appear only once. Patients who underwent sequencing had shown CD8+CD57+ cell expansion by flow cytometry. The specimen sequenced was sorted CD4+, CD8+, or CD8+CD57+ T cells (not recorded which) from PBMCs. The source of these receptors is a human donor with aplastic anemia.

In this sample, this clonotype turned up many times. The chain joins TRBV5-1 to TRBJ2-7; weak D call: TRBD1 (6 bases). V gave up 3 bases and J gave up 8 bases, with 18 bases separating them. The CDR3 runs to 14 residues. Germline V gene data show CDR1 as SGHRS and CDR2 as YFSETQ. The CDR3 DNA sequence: TGCGCCAGCAGCTCCGGGACACCTCAGATCCAGCAGTACTTC. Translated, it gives CASSSGTPQIQQYF.

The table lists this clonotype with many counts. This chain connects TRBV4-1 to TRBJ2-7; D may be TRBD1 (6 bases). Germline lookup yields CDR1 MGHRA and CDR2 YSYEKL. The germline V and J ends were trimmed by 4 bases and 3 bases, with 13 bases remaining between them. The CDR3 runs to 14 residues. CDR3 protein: CASSRGQDFYEQYF. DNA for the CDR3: TGCGCCAGCAGCCGGGGGCAGGACTTCTACGAGCAGTACTTC.

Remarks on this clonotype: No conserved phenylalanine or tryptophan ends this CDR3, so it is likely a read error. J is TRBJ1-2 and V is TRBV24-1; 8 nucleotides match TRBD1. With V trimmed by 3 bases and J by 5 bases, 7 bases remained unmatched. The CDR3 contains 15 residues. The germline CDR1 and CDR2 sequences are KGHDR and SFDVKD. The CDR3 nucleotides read TGTGCCACCAGTGATCCAGGACAGGGAGATTATGGCTACACCCTC. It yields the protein CATSDPGQGDYGYTL.

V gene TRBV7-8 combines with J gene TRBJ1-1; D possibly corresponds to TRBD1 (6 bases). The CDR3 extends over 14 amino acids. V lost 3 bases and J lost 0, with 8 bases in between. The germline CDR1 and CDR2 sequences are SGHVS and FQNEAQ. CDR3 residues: CASSFGQLNTEAFF. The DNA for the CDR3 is TGTGCCAGCAGCTTCGGACAGTTGAACACTGAAGCTTTCTTT.

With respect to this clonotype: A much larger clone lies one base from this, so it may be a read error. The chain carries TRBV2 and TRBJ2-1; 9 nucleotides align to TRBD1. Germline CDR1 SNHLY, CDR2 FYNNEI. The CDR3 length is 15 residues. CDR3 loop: CASSGGQGTYNEQLF. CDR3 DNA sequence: TGTGCCAGCAGTGGGGGACAGGGAACCTACAATGAGCAGCTCTTC.

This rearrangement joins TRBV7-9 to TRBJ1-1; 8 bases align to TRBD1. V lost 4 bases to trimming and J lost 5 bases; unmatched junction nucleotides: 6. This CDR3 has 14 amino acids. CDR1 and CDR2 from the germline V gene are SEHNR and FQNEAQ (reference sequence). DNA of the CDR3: TGTGCCAGCAGCTCAACAGGGGGTCGGACTGAAGCTTTCTTT. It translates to CASSSTGGRTEAFF.

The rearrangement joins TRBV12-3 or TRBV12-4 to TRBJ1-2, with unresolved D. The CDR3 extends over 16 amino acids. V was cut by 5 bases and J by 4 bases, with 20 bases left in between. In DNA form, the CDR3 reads TGTGCCAGCAGTCTCCACTCAGGTAGTGCTCCCTATGGCTACACCTTC. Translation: CASSLHSGSAPYGYTF.

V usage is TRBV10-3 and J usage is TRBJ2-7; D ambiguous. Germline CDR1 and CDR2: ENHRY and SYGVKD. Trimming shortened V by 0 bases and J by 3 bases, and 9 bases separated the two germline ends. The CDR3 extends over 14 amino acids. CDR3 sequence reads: CAISESMALYEQYF. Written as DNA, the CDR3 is TGTGCCATCAGTGAGTCGATGGCGCTCTACGAGCAGTACTTC.

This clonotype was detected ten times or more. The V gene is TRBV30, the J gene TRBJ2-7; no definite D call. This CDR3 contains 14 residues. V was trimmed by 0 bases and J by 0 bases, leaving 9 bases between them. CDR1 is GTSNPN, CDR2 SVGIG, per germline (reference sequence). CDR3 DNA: TGTGCCTGGAGTGTACTTAAGTCCTCCTACGAGCAGTACTTC. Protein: CAWSVLKSSYEQYF.

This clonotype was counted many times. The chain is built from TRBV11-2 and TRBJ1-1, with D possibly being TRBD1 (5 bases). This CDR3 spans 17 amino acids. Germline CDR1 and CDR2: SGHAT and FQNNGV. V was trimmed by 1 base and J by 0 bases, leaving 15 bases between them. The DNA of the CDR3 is TGTGCCAGCAGCTTAGTAGGTAACAGGACTATGAACACTGAAGCTTTCTTT. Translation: CASSLVGNRTMNTEAFF.

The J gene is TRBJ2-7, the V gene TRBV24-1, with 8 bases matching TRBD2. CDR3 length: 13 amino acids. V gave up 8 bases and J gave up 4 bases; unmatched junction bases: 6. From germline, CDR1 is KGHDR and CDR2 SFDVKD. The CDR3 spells CATTGTRGYEQYF. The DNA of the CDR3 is TGTGCCACCACGGGGACTAGGGGTTACGAGCAGTACTTC.

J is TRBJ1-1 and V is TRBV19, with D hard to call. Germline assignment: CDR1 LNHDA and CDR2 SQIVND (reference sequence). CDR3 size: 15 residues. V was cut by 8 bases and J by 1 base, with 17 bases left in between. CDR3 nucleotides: TGTGCCAGTTGCCCTGTGGGGTACAGGAACACTGAAGCTTTCTTT. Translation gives CASCPVGYRNTEAFF. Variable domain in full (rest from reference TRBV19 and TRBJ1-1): DGGITQSPKYLFRKEGQNVTLSCEQNLNHDAMYWYRQDPGQGLRLIYYSQIVNDFQKGDIAEGYSVSREKKESFPLTVTSAQKNPTAFYLCASCPVGYRNTEAFFGQGTRLTVV.

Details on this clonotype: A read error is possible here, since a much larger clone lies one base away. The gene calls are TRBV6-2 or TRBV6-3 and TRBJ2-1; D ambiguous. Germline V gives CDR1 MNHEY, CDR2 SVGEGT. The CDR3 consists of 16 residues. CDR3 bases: TGTGCCAACAGTTACTCAGGAACACGGGCCTACAATGAGCAGTTCTTC. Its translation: CANSYSGTRAYNEQFF.

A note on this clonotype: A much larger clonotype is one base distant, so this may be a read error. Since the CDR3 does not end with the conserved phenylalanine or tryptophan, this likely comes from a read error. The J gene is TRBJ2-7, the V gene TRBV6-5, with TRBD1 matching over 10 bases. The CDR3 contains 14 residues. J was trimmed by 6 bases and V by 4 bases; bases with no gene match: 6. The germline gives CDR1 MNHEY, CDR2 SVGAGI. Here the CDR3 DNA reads TGTGCCAGCAGTTCCGGGACAGGGGCCAGCGAGCAGTACCTC. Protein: CASSSGTGASEQYL.

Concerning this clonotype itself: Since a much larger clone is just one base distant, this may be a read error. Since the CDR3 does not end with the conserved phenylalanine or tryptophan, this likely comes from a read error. The CDR3: CASSYDIANYGYTL. The CDR3 DNA follows: TGTGCCAGCAGCTATGACATCGCTAACTATGGCTACACCCTC. J is TRBJ1-2 and V is TRBV10-3; D remains unclear. CDR1 and CDR2 (germline): ENHRY, SYGVKD. CDR3 size: 14 residues. Trimming removed 10 bases at V and 0 bases at J, with 15 bases between.

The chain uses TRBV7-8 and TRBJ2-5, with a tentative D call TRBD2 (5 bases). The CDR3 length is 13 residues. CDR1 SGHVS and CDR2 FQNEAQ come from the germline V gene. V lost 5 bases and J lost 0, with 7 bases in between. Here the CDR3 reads CASSRLNQETQYF. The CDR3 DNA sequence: TGTGCCAGCAGCCGACTAAACCAAGAGACCCAGTACTTC.

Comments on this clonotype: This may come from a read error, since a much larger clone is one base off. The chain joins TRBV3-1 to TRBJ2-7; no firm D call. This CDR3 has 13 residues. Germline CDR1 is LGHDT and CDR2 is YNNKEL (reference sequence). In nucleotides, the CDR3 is TGTGCCAGCAGCCGAGTGTCCACCACTGGAGCAGTGTTC. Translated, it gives CASSRVSTTGAVF.

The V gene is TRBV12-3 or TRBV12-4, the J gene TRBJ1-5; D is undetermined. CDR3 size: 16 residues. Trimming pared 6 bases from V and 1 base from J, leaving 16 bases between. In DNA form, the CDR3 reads TGTGCCAGCAGCGCCTGGACGGACTCGAGCAATCAGCCCCAGCATTTT. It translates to CASSAWTDSSNQPQHF.

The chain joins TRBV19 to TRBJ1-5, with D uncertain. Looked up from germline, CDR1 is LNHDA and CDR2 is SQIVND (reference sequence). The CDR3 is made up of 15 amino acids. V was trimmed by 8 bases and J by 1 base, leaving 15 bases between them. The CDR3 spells CASDGPWGSNQPQHF. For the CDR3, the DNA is TGTGCCAGTGACGGTCCGTGGGGAAGCAATCAGCCCCAGCATTTT.

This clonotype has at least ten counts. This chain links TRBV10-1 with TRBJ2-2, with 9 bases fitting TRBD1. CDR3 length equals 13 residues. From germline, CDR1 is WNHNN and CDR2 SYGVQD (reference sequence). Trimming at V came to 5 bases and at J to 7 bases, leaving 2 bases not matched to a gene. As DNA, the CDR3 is TGCGCCAGCAGTTGGACAGGGGACGGGGAGCTGTTTTTT. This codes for CASSWTGDGELFF.

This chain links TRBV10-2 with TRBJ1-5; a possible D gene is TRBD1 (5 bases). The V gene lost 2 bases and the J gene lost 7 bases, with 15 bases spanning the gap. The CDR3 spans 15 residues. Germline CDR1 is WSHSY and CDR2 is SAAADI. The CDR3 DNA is TGCGCCAGCAGTGAGGGAGGTAGGGGCTTGCAGCCCCAGCATTTT. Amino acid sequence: CASSEGGRGLQPQHF.

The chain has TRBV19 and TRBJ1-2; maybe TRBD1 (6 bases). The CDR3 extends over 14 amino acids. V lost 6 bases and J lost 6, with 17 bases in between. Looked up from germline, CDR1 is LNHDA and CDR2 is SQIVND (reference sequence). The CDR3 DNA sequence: TGTGCCAGTAGCCAATCAAGGGGGGGCAATGGCTACACCTTC. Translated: CASSQSRGGNGYTF.

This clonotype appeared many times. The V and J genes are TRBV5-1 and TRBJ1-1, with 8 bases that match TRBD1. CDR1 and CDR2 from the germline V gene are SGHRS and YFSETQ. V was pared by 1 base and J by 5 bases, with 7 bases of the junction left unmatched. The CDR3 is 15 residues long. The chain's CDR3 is CASSLFDQGATEAFF. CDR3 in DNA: TGCGCCAGCAGCTTGTTCGACCAGGGGGCGACTGAAGCTTTCTTT.

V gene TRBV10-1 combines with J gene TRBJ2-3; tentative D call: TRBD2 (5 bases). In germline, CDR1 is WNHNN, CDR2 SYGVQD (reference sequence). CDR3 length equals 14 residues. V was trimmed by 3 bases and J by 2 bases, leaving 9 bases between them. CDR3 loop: CASSDGESTDTQYF. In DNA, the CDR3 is TGCGCCAGCAGTGACGGGGAATCCACAGATACGCAGTATTTT.

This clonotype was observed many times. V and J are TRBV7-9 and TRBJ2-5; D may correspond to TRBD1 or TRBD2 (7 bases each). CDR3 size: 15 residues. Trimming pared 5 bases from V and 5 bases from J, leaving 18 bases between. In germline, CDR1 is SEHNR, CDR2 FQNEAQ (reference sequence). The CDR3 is CASSRQGGLGETQYF. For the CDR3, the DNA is TGTGCCAGCAGCCGGCAGGGGGGGCTGGGGGAGACCCAGTACTTC.

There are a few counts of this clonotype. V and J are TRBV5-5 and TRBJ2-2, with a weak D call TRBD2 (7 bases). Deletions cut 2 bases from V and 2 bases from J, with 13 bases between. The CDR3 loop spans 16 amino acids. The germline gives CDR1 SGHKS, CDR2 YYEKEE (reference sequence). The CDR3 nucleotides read TGTGCCAGCAGCTTATTTGGGGGGGCAAACACCGGGGAGCTGTTTTTT. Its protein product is CASSLFGGANTGELFF.

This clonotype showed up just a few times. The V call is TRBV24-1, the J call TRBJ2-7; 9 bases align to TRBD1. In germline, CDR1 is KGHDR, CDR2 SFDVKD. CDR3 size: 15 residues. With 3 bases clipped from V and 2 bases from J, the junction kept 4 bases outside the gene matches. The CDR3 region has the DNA TGTGCCACCAGTGATGGACAGGGGAGCGCCTACGAGCAGTACTTC. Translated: CATSDGQGSAYEQYF.

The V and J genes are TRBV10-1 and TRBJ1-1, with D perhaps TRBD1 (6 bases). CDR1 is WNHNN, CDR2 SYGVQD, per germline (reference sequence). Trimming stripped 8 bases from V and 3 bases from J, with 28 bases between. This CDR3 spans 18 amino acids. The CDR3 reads CASRHPIQLQGRHTEAFF. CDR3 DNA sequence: TGCGCCAGCCGCCACCCTATACAATTACAGGGACGGCACACTGAAGCTTTCTTT.